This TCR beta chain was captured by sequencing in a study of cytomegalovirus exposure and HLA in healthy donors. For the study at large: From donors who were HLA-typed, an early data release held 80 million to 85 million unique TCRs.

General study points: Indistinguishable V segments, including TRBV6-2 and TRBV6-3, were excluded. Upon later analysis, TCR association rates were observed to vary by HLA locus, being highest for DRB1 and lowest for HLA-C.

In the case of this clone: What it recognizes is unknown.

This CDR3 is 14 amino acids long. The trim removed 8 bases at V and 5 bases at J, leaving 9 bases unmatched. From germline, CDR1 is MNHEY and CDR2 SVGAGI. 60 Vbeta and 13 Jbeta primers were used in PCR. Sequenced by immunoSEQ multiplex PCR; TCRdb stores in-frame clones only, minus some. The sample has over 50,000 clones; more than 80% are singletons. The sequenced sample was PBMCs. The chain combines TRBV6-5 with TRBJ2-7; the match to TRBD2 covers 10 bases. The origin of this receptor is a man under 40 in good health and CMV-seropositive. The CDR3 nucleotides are TGTGCCAGCGGCGCTAGCGGGAGAAAACACGAGCAGTACTTC. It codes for CASGASGRKHEQYF.